Below, 4 T cell receptor beta chains from the same sample are listed, as sequenced in a study of T-cell reconstitution after alpha-beta-depleted transplantation in children. Unique molecular identifiers were used in preparing the TCRbeta library. TCRdb reprocessed the PCR reads with MiXCR, giving one entry per CDR3 protein. The sample holds about 170,000 distinct CDR3 sequences, around 10% seen once. The specimen comprised PBMCs, sampled before TCRalphabeta/CD19-depleted stem cell transplant. Receptors originate from a boy aged 2 to 10 with acute myeloid leukemia, due to receive a stem cell transplant.

Of note for this clonotype: This may come from a read error, since a much larger clone is one base off. The rearrangement joins TRBV20-1 to TRBJ2-7; D is unresolved. CDR1 is DFQATT and CDR2 is SNEGSKA in the germline V gene (reference sequence). CDR3 size: 12 residues. CDR3 sequence: CSARFPQNEQSF. For the CDR3, the DNA is TGCAGTGCTAGATTTCCACAGAACGAGCAGTCCTTC.

The rearrangement links TRBV19 to TRBJ1-6, with no clear D. V was clipped by 3 bases and J by 8 bases, with 8 bases between them. This CDR3 comprises 13 residues. Germline CDR1 and CDR2: LNHDA and SQIVND (reference sequence). CDR3 in amino acids: CASSIPEYSPLHF. The CDR3 region has the DNA TGTGCCAGTAGTATCCCCGAGTATTCACCCCTCCACTTT.

This clonotype was picked up many times. This rearrangement joins TRBV5-1 to TRBJ2-2; possible D gene TRBD1, 5 bases. Trimming shortened V by 3 bases and J by 8 bases, and 11 bases separated the two germline ends. The CDR3 sequence is 13 residues long. Germline V lookup: CDR1 SGHRS, CDR2 YFSETQ. CDR3 DNA: TGCGCCAGCAGCTCTAGGGGATCGGGGGAGCTGTTTTTT. Translated, it gives CASSSRGSGELFF.

This clonotype was observed many times. The V gene is TRBV24-1, the J gene TRBJ2-3, with 9 bases that match TRBD1. The CDR3 is 15 residues long. Per the germline V gene, CDR1 is KGHDR and CDR2 is SFDVKD. Trimming took 5 bases from V and 5 from J; bases not matched to a gene: 7. The CDR3 is CATSGTGGSGDTQYF. CDR3 in DNA: TGTGCCACCAGTGGAACAGGGGGCAGTGGAGATACGCAGTATTTT.